This T cell receptor beta chain was identified during a study of identical twins. Concerning this clonotype itself: A much larger clone lies a single base off, so this may be a read error.

This CDR3 has 12 residues. The germline CDR1 and CDR2 sequences are LGHDT and YNNKEL (reference sequence). Each CDR3 protein gets one entry after TCRdb re-called the 5' RACE reads with MiXCR. The table has some 1,600,000 distinct CDR3 sequences, around a third seen once. The sequencing input was cord blood. This sequence was found in a newborn girl in good health. The chain uses TRBV3-1 and TRBJ1-2; perhaps TRBD1 as D (6 bases). Here the CDR3 reads CASSPDSDGYTF. The CDR3 DNA reads TGCGCCAGCAGCCCGGACAGTGATGGCTACACCTTC.